Sequencing of this T cell receptor (beta chain) was carried out in a study of T cells in Graves' hyperthyroidism and ophthalmopathy. With termini counted, the CDR3 has 8 amino acids. The germline gives CDR1 SGHTA, CDR2 FQGNSA. In regard to this clonotype: The antigen remains unidentified. This is likely a read error, given that the CDR3 carries no conserved phenylalanine or tryptophan at its end. The limits of the CDR3 on the DNA are not certain, so only TCRdb's listed CDR3 is given.

The source material, RNA transcripts, was used to amplify TCR beta CDR3 regions. The HTBI primer set drove a first-round RT-PCR of the TCR CDR3. One entry per CDR3 protein, called by TCRdb with MiXCR from the multiplex PCR reads. The data hold 500,000 to 600,000 distinct CDR3 sequences, with around 46% observed a single time. Lactation, pregnancy, other autoimmune disease or uncontrolled infection excluded patients. Clinical symptoms, serum thyroxine and TRAb, thyroid ultrasound and orbital computed tomography together formed the diagnostic basis. Regarding the study as a whole: The model anticipated ophthalmopathy a median about six months pre-onset. Expanded thyroid clonotypes (above 0.001) were mostly also found in blood.

Material for sequencing was peripheral blood or thyroid tissue (not recorded which). The chain uses TRBV7-2 and TRBJ2-7. The TCR comes from an adult woman with Graves' disease, either hyperthyroidism or ophthalmopathy (not recorded which). The CDR3 region is CASSLAAS.